This T cell receptor (beta chain) was found in a study of T-cell reconstitution after alpha-beta-depleted transplantation in children. Study-wide findings and caveats: One year post-transplant, T-cell counts and diversity were largely derived from T cells produced anew. The study reportedly traced alpha-beta T cells about two months after transplant to several hundred expanded graft clones. Where some patients showed high TCRbeta diversity at day 60, it came from recipient T cells and thymic progenitors that had survived.

This clonotype was seen many times. The antigen remains undetermined. CDR3 length: 17 amino acids. V lost 2 bases, J lost 0 bases, and 3 bases stayed unmatched. Per the germline V gene, CDR1 is SGHAT and CDR2 is FQDESV (reference sequence). A TCRbeta library incorporating unique molecular identifiers was prepared. Each CDR3 protein is one row after TCRdb ran MiXCR on the PCR reads. Of about 470,000 distinct CDR3 sequences listed, approximately 42% were seen once; the top ten hold around a quarter. The sequence derives from a girl aged 2 to 10 with aplastic anemia, due to receive a stem cell transplant. This chain links TRBV11-1 with TRBJ2-1, with 11 positions matching TRBD2. The sample consisted of PBMCs, taken before TCRalphabeta/CD19-depleted stem cell transplant. In nucleotides, the CDR3 is TGTGCCAGCAGCTTACTACTAGCGGGAGACTCCTACAATGAGCAGTTCTTC. Residues: CASSLLLAGDSYNEQFF. The full variable domain, in which reference TRBV11-1 and TRBJ2-1 provide the parts outside the CDR3, is EAEVAQSPRYKITEKSQAVAFWCDPISGHATLYWYRQILGQGPELLVQFQDESVVDDSQLPKDRFSAERLKGVDSTLKIQPAELGDSAMYLCASSLLLAGDSYNEQFFGPGTRLTVL.